The T cell receptor beta chain described here comes from a study of T-cell memory formation after mild COVID-19. TCRdb re-derived calls from the 5' RACE reads in MiXCR, one entry per CDR3 protein. This table holds more than 80,000 distinct CDR3 sequences, around 12% found once. The CDR3 runs to 13 residues. Trimming removed 5 bases from V and 5 bases from J; junction bases left unmatched: 2. Germline V lookup: CDR1 MGHRA, CDR2 YSYEKL. This TCR came from an adult woman who had mild COVID-19 (a few samples of this study predate the infection). Cell type and time point are not known. Sample: PBMCs or a T cell subset sorted from them (not recorded which). The chain is built from TRBV4-1 and TRBJ2-1, with 8 bases lining up with TRBD2. CDR3 in DNA: TGCGCCAGCAGCGGACTAGCTGACAATGAGCAGTTCTTC. Amino acids: CASSGLADNEQFF.